The following is a TCR beta chain sequence with its context. This specimen belongs to a study of blood T cell repertoires in COVID-19. Study context: Samples representing acute and convalescent COVID-19 were sourced from the United States, Italy and Spain. PBMCs, B-cell-depleted T cells, or T cells provided the cDNA or gDNA that made up the material.

Between the trimmed V and J ends, which lost 0 bases and 0 bases, there was a span of 5 bases. Germline-derived CDR1 and CDR2 are SGDLS and YYNGEE. The CDR3 has 14 amino acids. Original processing methods: Scientists estimated how many nucleated cells there were by amplifying reference gene primers. Method: immunoSEQ multiplex PCR; TCRdb's copy keeps in-frame clones and lacks some. For V, J and clone size, that table is used; D and trimming come from the DNA. The profile shows some 210,000 clones, 89% of them singletons. The clonotype comes from a man aged 55 to 70 who had recovered from COVID-19. V gene TRBV9 combines with J gene TRBJ2-3; D gene unclear. The sample consisted of peripheral blood. CDR3 amino acids: CASSVEPSTDTQYF. The CDR3 DNA is TGTGCCAGCAGCGTAGAGCCGAGCACAGATACGCAGTATTTT.